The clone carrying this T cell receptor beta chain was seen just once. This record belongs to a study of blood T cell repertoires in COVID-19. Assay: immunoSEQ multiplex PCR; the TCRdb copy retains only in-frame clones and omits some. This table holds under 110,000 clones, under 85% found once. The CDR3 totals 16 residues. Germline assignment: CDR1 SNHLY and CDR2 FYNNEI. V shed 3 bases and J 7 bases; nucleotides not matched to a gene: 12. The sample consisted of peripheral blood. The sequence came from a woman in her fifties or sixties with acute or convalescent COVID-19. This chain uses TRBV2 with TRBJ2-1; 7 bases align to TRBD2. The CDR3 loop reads CASSDLWETGGNEQFF. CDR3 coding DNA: TGTGCCAGCAGTGATTTGTGGGAGACCGGGGGGAATGAGCAGTTCTTC.